This T cell receptor beta chain was obtained from a study of spatial heterogeneity in lung cancer (dated by TCRdb to about 2019). Context from the whole study: Samples were obtained from approximately 72 patients with early-stage, untreated non-small cell lung cancer from the lung TRACERx cohort. More beta-chain than alpha-chain transcripts were consistently detected, likely reflecting higher beta-chain transcript abundance. In non-small cell lung cancer, the study quantitatively compared TCR alpha and beta repertoires across several tumor regions, matched nontumor lung, and blood. A portion of the blood samples were taken at disease recurrence, and the median time to first recurrence was roughly 370 days. In the raw uncorrected reads, each unique combination of TCR and UMI appeared more than ten times on average. At surgery, both alpha and beta chains were TCR-sequenced in over 200 tumor regions, about 64 matched nontumor lung samples and 56 PBMC samples. Nonsynonymous mutation counts, determined by whole-exome sequencing of tumor tissue, were related to features of the TCR repertoire.

Libraries were prepared through 5' RACE. The sequencer listed for this sample is NextSeq 500. To allow correction of PCR and sequencing errors, the TCR library protocol tagged every TCR cDNA molecule with a unique molecular identifier. Turning to the authors' computational methods: Decombinator tools were used for TCR identification, UMI-based error correction and CDR3 extraction. Expanded TCRs were defined as those above a frequency of 2 per 1,000, corresponding to the top 1% of the tumor frequency distribution. Rényi diversity was computed with the R vegan package after subsampling each repertoire 100 times to 5,000 TCRs. CDR3 similarity networks were built from amino acid triplet string-kernel similarity, connecting CDR3s with pairwise similarity above 0.82. Through fastp at Q25 and MiXCR, TCRdb rebuilt clones from the public reads, retaining in-frame beta chains. Every entry covers one CDR3 protein and lists the most common genes and DNA from its rows. Here the V and J calls rest on TCRdb's processing, not on the authors' analysis. This sample has roughly 9,700 distinct CDR3 sequences in its table, and 3.5% to 4% of those were observed once. The ten largest make up roughly 18% of the sample.

Reading the label with the study, this specimen's time point is: blood taken at disease recurrence. Whole RNA extracted from tumor and nontumor lung tissue, or from cryopreserved PBMC samples, was used for TCR sequencing without cell sorting. Only patients for whom sufficient RNA was available from at least two tumor regions were selected for TCR sequencing. As concerns this clonotype: Its antigen has not been determined. Within one base of it there is no much larger clone, and no base qualities were kept. Little can be read into the size of this beta chain, an off-target read in a library designed for alpha chains.

Here is what the overall study found, with its caveats: Ubiquitous expanded tumor TCRs showed up in blood more often at tumor resection than at routine follow-up. Additional single-cell paired TCR alpha and beta sequencing was considered necessary to confirm, at a functional level, the hypothesis that regional TCRs recognize regional mutations.

Reading from cysteine to phenylalanine, the CDR3 counts 12 amino acids. CDR3 DNA is the only sequence kept; it has 36 bases, read in frame from the first base. Deletion took 4 bases off V and 5 bases off J, with a span of 9 bases between the germline ends. CDR1 is given as SNHLY and CDR2 as FYNNEI, both from the germline V gene. Here the chain combines TRBV2 and TRBJ2-7; no D gene is confidently identified. The sequencing here drew on PBMCs, taken at recurrence. The clonotype originates from a female donor with early-stage non-small cell lung cancer. The CDR3 is CASSGAVNEQYF. The nucleotide sequence reads TGTGCCAGCAGTGGGGCAGTGAACGAGCAGTACTTC. Beyond the CDR3, the reference TRBV2 and TRBJ2-7 genes provide the residues; the full variable domain reads: EPEVTQTPSHQVTQMGQEVILRCVPISNHLYFYWYRQILGQKVEFLVSFYNNEISEKSEIFDDQFSVERPDGSNFTLKIRSTKLEDSAMYFCASSGAVNEQYFGPGTRLTVT.